Below are 24 T cell receptor beta chains sequenced from a single sample in a study of monozygotic twins with inflammatory bowel disease. TCRdb reprocessed the 5' RACE reads and reports one entry per CDR3 protein, with no DNA. The sample includes 330,000 or so distinct CDR3 sequences. The sample comprised blood. The source is a human donor with ulcerative colitis or Crohn's disease, or a healthy co-twin of an affected twin (not recorded which).

The rearrangement uses TRBV3-1 and TRBJ2-3; TCRdb picks TRBD2, but there is no DNA to check that call. This CDR3 comprises 16 residues. In germline, CDR1 is LGHDT, CDR2 YNNKEL (reference sequence). The CDR3: CASSQIPGLASDTQYF.

The chain is built from TRBV5-1 and TRBJ2-2; TCRdb's D gene call, TRBD2, goes unchecked for lack of DNA. Germline V gives CDR1 SGHRS, CDR2 YFSETQ. CDR3 length equals 16 residues. The CDR3 sequence is CASSSRTSGNTGELFF. Full variable domain (outside the CDR3, taken from reference TRBV5-1 and TRBJ2-2): KAGVTQTPRYLIKTRGQQVTLSCSPISGHRSVSWYQQTPGQGLQFLFEYFSETQRNKGNFPGRFSGRQFSNSRSEMNVSTLELGDSALYLCASSSRTSGNTGELFFGEGSRLTVL.

The chain uses TRBV12-3 or TRBV12-4 and TRBJ1-4; TCRdb selects TRBD1, and the lack of DNA leaves this call unchecked. This CDR3 spans 16 amino acids. The CDR3 here is CASSSQGSGTNEKLFF.

The V gene is TRBV28, the J gene TRBJ2-2. CDR1 and CDR2 (germline): MDHEN, SYDVKM. The CDR3 has 14 amino acids. CDR3 protein: CASSVTPATGELFF.

The rearrangement joins TRBV28 to TRBJ2-3; TCRdb designates TRBD2, a call that cannot be tested without DNA. Germline lookup yields CDR1 MDHEN and CDR2 SYDVKM. This CDR3 comprises 16 residues. The CDR3 is CASSVTLAGGTDTQYF.

The rearrangement joins TRBV12-5 to TRBJ2-7. Germline V gene lookup returns CDR1 LGHNT and CDR2 FRNRAP. The CDR3 consists of 11 residues. This CDR3 reads CASGLFYEQYF.

The chain couples TRBV27 to TRBJ1-6; TCRdb's assignment of TRBD1 cannot be checked, as there is no DNA. The V gene's germline CDR1 is MNHEY and CDR2 SMNVEV (reference sequence). The CDR3 is 18 residues long. The CDR3 spells CASSFTPGTGSFISPLHF.

This chain uses TRBV2 with TRBJ2-1; as DNA is missing, the TRBD2 call by TCRdb cannot be tested. The germline V gene encodes CDR1 SNHLY and CDR2 FYNNEI. The CDR3 covers 15 residues. CDR3 residues: CASELAVSSYNEQFF.

The V gene is TRBV6-5, the J gene TRBJ2-7; TCRdb picks TRBD1, but there is no DNA to check that call. This CDR3 comprises 15 residues. Germline V lookup: CDR1 MNHEY, CDR2 SVGAGI. The CDR3 is CASSYSPGQAWEQYF.

The CDR3 is CASSNAGTGGYEQYF. The V gene is TRBV5-4, the J gene TRBJ2-7; TCRdb calls TRBD1, which cannot be checked without DNA. This CDR3 is built from 15 residues. Germline loops: CDR1 SGHNT, CDR2 YYREEE (reference sequence). Supplemented by reference TRBV5-4 and TRBJ2-7, the full variable domain reads ETGVTQSPTHLIKTRGQQVTLRCSSQSGHNTVSWYQQALGQGPQFIFQYYREEENGRGNFPPRFSGLQFPNYSSELNVNALELDDSALYLCASSNAGTGGYEQYFGPGTRLTVT.

The chain carries TRBV4-1 and TRBJ2-5; TCRdb's D gene call, TRBD2, goes unchecked for lack of DNA. The length of the CDR3 is 16 residues. CDR1 is MGHRA and CDR2 is YSYEKL in the germline V gene. CDR3: CASSPGSGRGRETQYF.

This sequence joins TRBV10-3 and TRBJ2-3; the D gene TCRdb calls, TRBD2, cannot be checked with no DNA. The CDR3 has 15 amino acids. The germline V gene encodes CDR1 ENHRY and CDR2 SYGVKD. CDR3 sequence: CAISFIAGEGDTQYF.

The chain carries TRBV7-8 and TRBJ2-4. This CDR3 is built from 15 residues. Per the germline V gene, CDR1 is SGHVS and CDR2 is FQNEAQ. This CDR3 is CASSLETTVENIQYF. Supplemented by reference TRBV7-8 and TRBJ2-4, the full variable domain reads GAGVSQSPRYKVAKRGQDVALRCDPISGHVSLFWYQQALGQGPEFLTYFQNEAQLDKSGLPSDRFFAERPEGSVSTLKIQRTQQEDSAVYLCASSLETTVENIQYFGAGTRLSVL.

The chain is built from TRBV4-1 and TRBJ1-4; TCRdb picks TRBD1, but there is no DNA to check that call. There are 16 residues in the CDR3. CDR1 MGHRA and CDR2 YSYEKL come from the germline V gene. The CDR3: CASTREGGDGGGKLFF.

The chain joins TRBV4-1 to TRBJ2-1; the D call from TCRdb, TRBD2, cannot be confirmed without DNA. Germline loops: CDR1 MGHRA, CDR2 YSYEKL. This CDR3 is built from 18 residues. The CDR3 reads CASSQIRREVFSYNEQFF.

This chain links TRBV25-1 with TRBJ2-1; TCRdb indicates TRBD2, and absent DNA this call remains unverified. The CDR3 sequence is 14 residues long. The germline gives CDR1 MGHDK, CDR2 SYGVNS. The CDR3 loop reads CASSVAGGYNEQFF.

This chain joins TRBV4-1 and TRBJ2-1; checking the TCRdb D call of TRBD2 is not possible without DNA. Germline CDR1 MGHRA, CDR2 YSYEKL. CDR3 size: 15 residues. CDR3 loop: CASSQEEASYNEQFF.

This chain connects TRBV2 to TRBJ1-2. Germline V gene data show CDR1 as SNHLY and CDR2 as FYNNEI. CDR3 length: 13 amino acids. The CDR3: CASTSDISYGYTF.

The chain uses TRBV3-1 and TRBJ2-5. In germline, CDR1 is LGHDT, CDR2 YNNKEL (reference sequence). This CDR3 has 12 residues. CDR3 loop: CASSQVWKTQYF.

V and J are TRBV7-9 and TRBJ2-6; with no DNA, the TCRdb D assignment of TRBD1 cannot be verified. The CDR3 loop spans 15 amino acids. Germline CDR1 reads SEHNR; CDR2 reads FQNEAQ (reference sequence). CDR3 amino acids: CASSSRGAGANVLTF.

This chain joins TRBV7-9 and TRBJ2-1; TCRdb proposes TRBD1, but this gene call is untestable without DNA. Germline V gives CDR1 SEHNR, CDR2 FQNEAQ (reference sequence). CDR3 length equals 15 residues. The CDR3 loop is CASSLVVSPGNEQFF.

The chain joins TRBV29-1 to TRBJ2-5; TCRdb outputs TRBD2, but without DNA this stays unchecked. CDR1 SQVTM and CDR2 ANQGSEA come from the germline V gene. The CDR3 totals 17 residues. CDR3 sequence: CSVEGIPSGYYQETQYF.

The V and J genes are TRBV20-1 and TRBJ2-3; TCRdb designates TRBD2, a call that cannot be tested without DNA. CDR1 and CDR2 from the germline V gene are DFQATT and SNEGSKA (reference sequence). This CDR3 has 13 residues. CDR3 amino acids: CSALAGESDTQYF.

This chain joins TRBV5-1 and TRBJ2-1. Germline values: CDR1 SGHRS, CDR2 YFSETQ. The CDR3 spans 17 residues. CDR3 amino acids: CASSLAAANMIHNEQFF.